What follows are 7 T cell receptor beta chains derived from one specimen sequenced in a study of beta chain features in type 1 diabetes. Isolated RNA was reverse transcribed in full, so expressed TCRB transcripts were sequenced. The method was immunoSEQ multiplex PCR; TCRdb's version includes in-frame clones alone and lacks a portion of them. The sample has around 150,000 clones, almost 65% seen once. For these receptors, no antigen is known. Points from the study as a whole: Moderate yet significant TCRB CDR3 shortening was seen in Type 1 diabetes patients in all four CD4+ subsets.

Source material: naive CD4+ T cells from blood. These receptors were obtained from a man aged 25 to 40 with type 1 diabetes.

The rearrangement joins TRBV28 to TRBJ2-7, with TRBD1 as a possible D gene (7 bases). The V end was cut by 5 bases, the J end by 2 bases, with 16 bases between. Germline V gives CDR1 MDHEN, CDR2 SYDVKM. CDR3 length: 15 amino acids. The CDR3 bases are TGTGCCAGCAGTCCCCCAGGGGGGCTACCCTACGAGCAGTACTTC. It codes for CASSPPGGLPYEQYF.

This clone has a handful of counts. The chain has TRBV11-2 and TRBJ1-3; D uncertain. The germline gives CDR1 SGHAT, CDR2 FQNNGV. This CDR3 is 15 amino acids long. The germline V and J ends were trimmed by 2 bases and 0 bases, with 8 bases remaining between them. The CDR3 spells CASSLIQTSGNTIYF. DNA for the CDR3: TGTGCCAGCAGCTTAATCCAGACCTCTGGAAACACCATATATTTT.

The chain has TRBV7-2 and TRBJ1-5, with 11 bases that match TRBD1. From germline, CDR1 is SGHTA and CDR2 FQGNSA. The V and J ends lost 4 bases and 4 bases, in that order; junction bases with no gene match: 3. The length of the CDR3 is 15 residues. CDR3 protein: CASSSGTGGNQPQHF. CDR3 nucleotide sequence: TGTGCCAGCAGCTCCGGGACAGGGGGTAATCAGCCCCAGCATTTT.

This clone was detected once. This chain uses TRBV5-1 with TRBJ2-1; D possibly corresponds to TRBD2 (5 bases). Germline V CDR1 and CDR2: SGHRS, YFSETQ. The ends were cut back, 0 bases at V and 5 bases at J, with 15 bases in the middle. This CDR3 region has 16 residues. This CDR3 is CASSLVRGATNNEQFF. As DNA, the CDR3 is TGCGCCAGCAGCTTGGTTCGGGGAGCCACCAACAATGAGCAGTTCTTC.

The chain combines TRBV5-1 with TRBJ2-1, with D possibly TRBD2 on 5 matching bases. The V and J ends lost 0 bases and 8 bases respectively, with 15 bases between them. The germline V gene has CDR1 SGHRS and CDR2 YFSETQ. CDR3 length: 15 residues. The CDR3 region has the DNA TGCGCCAGCAGCTTGGGGGCAGTGGGAGTTCATGAGCAGTTCTTC. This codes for CASSLGAVGVHEQFF.

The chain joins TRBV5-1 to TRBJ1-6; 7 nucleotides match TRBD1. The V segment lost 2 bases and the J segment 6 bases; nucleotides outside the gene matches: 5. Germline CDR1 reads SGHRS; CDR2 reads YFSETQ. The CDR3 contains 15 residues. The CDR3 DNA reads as TGCGCCAGCAGCTTACAGGGGTCTGGTAATTCACCCCTCCACTTT. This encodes CASSLQGSGNSPLHF.

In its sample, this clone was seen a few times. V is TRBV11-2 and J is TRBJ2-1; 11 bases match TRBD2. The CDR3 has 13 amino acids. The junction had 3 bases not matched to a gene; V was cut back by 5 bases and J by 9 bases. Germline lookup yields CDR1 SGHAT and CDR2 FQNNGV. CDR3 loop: CASSLGLAGEQFF. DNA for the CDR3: TGTGCCAGCAGCCTTGGACTAGCGGGTGAGCAGTTCTTC.